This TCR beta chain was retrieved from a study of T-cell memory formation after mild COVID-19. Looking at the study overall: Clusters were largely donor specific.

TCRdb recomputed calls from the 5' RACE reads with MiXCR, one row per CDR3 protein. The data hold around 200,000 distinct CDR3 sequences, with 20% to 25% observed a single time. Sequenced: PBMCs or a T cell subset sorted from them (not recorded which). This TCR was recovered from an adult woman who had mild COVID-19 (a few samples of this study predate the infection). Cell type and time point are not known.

Written as DNA, the CDR3 is TGTGCCAGCAGCTCCGGGACCTCCTACGAGCAGTACTTC. Its translation: CASSSGTSYEQYF. The V gene is TRBV6-1, the J gene TRBJ2-7; either TRBD1 or TRBD2 may fit D (5 bases each). V was trimmed by 6 bases and J by 0 bases, leaving 9 bases between them. CDR1 MNHNS and CDR2 SASEGT come from the germline V gene. This CDR3 comprises 13 residues.